The clone carrying this TCR beta chain was picked up a small number of times. What it binds is not known. These data are taken from a study of T-cell memory formation after mild COVID-19. With constant-segment primers, 5'RACE yielded cDNA libraries of TCR alpha and TCR beta that carried sample barcodes and UMIs. MiXCR was run by TCRdb on the 5' RACE reads, yielding one entry per CDR3 protein. Of around 320,000 distinct CDR3 sequences in the sample, just under 20% were seen once. Study results and caveats: Largely, contracting CD4+ clones fell within CM and EM, and contracting CD8+ clones within EMRA. A second wave expanding day 15 to 37 was CD4+-biased; contracting clones were balanced.

This clonotype was obtained from a man aged 18 to 29 who had mild COVID-19 (a few samples of this study predate the infection). Cell type and time point are not known. The sample was PBMCs or a T cell subset sorted from them (not recorded which).

The CDR3 loop is CASSIRYNEQFF. CDR3 coding DNA: TGTGCCAGTAGTATTCGGTACAATGAGCAGTTCTTC. V usage is TRBV19 and J usage is TRBJ2-1, with D unclear. The V gene lost 3 bases and the J gene lost 4 bases, with 4 bases spanning the gap. This CDR3 region has 12 residues. In germline, CDR1 is LNHDA, CDR2 SQIVND (reference sequence).